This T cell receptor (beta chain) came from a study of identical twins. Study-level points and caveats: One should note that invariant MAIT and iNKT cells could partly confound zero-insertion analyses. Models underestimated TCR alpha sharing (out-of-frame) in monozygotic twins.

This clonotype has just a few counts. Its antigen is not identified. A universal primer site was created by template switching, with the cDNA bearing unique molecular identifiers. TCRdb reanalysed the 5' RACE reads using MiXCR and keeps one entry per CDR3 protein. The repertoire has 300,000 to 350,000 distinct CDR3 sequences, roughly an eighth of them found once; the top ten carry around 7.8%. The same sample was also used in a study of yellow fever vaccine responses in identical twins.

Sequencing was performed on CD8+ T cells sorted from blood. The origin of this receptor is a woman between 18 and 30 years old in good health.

CDR3 sequence reads: CASSTGTANEQFF. DNA for the CDR3: TGTGCCAGCAGCACCGGGACTGCAAATGAGCAGTTCTTC. The chain combines TRBV12-3 or TRBV12-4 with TRBJ2-1, with D maybe TRBD2 (6 bases). V was shortened by 6 bases and J by 7 bases, with 13 bases between the two germline ends. The CDR3 contains 13 residues.